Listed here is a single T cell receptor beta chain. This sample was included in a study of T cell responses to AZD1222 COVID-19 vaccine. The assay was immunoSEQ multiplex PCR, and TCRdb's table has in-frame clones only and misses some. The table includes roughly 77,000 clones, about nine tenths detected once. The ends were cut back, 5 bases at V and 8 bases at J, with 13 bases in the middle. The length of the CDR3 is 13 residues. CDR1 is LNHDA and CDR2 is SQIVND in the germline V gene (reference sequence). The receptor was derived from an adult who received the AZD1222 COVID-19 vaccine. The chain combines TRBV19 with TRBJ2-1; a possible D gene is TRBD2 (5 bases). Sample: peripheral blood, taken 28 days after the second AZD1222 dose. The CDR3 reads CASSLQDGDEQFF. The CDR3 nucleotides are TGTGCCAGTAGTTTGCAGGACGGGGATGAGCAGTTCTTC. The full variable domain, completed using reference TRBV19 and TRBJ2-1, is DGGITQSPKYLFRKEGQNVTLSCEQNLNHDAMYWYRQDPGQGLRLIYYSQIVNDFQKGDIAEGYSVSREKKESFPLTVTSAQKNPTAFYLCASSLQDGDEQFFGPGTRLTVL.